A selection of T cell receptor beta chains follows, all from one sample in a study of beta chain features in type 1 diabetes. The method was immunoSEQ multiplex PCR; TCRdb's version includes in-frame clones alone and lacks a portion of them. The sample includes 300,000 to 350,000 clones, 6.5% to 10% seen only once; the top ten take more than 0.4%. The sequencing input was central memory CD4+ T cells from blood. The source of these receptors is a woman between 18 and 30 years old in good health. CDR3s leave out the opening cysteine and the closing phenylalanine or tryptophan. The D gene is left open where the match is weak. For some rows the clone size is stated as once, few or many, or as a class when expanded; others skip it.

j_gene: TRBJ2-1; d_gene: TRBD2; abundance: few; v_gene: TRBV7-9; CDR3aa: ASSLGLAGVDNEQF
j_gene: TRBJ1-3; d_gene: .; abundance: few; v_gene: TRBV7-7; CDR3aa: ASSGNTIY
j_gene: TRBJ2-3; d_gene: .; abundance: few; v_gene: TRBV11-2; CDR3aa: ASSLGHTGGGDTQY
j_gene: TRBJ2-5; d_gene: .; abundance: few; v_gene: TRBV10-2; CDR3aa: ASGLVETQY
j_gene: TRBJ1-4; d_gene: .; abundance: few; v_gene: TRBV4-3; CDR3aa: ASSQHRGTNEKLF
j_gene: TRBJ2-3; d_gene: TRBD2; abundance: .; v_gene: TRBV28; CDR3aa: ASSLSPSGDTDTQY
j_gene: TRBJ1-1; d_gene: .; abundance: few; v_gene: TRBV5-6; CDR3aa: ASSLGRRNTEAF
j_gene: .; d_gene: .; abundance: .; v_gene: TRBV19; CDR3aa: ASRASGGAYEQY
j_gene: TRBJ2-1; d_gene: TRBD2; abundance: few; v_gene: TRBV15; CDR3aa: ATSDTGTSRNEQF
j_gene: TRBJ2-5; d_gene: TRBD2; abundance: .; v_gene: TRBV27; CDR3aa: ASSRSGTSQETQY